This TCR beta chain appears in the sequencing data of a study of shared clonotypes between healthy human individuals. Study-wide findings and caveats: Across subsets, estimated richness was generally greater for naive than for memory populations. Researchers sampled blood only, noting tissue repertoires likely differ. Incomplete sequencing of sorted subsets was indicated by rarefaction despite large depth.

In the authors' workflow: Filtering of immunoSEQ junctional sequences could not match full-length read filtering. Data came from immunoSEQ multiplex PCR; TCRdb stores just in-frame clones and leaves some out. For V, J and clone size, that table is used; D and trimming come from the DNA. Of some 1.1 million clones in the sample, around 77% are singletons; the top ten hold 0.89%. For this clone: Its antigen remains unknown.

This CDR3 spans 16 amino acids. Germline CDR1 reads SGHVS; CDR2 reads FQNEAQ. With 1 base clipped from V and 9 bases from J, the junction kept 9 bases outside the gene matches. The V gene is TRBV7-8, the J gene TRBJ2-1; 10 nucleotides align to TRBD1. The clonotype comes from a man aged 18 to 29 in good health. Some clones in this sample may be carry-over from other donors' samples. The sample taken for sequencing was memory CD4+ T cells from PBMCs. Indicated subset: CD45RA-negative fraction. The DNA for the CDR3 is TGTGCCAGCAGCTTAGTGGGGACAGGGGTTCTCGGTGAGCAGTTCTTC. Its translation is CASSLVGTGVLGEQFF.